This T cell receptor beta chain emerged from a study of shared clonotypes between healthy human individuals. Those who donated, Caucasian adults without exception, all lived in Nashville, Tennessee. At a deep level, the assay was run. As originally analysed: Junction-only immunoSEQ data arrived without quality scores, meaning filtering differed. Sequencing was performed with immunoSEQ multiplex PCR; in TCRdb, only in-frame clones are kept and a portion is missing. V, J and clone size are taken as reported in that table, and D and trimming were inferred from the DNA itself. The sample holds about 2.4 million clones, approximately 90% seen once. The CDR3 totals 15 residues. Germline assignment: CDR1 MNHEY and CDR2 SMNVEV (reference sequence). The trim removed 5 bases at V and 7 bases at J, leaving 7 bases unmatched.

The TCR sequence derives from a man in his late teens or twenties in good health. Sequencing was performed on naive CD4+ T cells sorted from blood. Subset described: CD45RA+ positively selected. This chain joins TRBV27 and TRBJ1-6; 8 bases fit TRBD1. The CDR3, as DNA: TGTGCCAGCAGTAGTGGGAGACAGGGGAATTCACCCCTCCACTTT. Translated: CASSSGRQGNSPLHF.